The subject of this entry is one T cell receptor beta chain. Its specificity is not known. Profiling relied on immunoSEQ multiplex PCR, and the TCRdb table lists in-frame clones only, not all of them. Counted here are 40,000 to 65,000 clones, roughly 80% occurring once; the ten biggest clones make up around 7.8%. This record belongs to a study of T cell clones after liver transplantation. Whole-study results and caveats: Low donor cell numbers restricted donor-reactive repertoire measurement in a couple of subjects.

Germline assignment: CDR1 SGHAT and CDR2 FQNNGV. Trimming cost V 5 bases and J 10 bases, with 15 bases left between them. The CDR3 is made up of 13 amino acids. The chain joins TRBV11-2 to TRBJ2-1; D possibly corresponds to TRBD2 (6 bases). The starting material was CD4+ T cells from blood, obtained before liver transplant. This TCR was recovered from a human donor who received a liver transplant. Here the CDR3 reads CASSPRGFGEQFF. The CDR3, as DNA: TGTGCCAGCAGCCCCCGGGGGTTCGGGGAGCAGTTCTTC.